This T cell receptor (beta chain) was recorded in a study of spatial heterogeneity in lung cancer. Overall study context: Follow-up PBMC specimens underwent sequencing when available; their median timing was approximately 22 months after resection.

Many counts were recorded for this clonotype. CDR1 and CDR2 from the germline V gene are LNHDA and SQIVND (reference sequence). With 6 bases clipped from V and 3 bases from J, the junction kept 7 bases outside the gene matches. This CDR3 comprises 15 residues. Time point denoted: blood at routine non-recurrence follow-up after resection. Every individual TCR cDNA molecule carried its own unique molecular identifier, which allowed correction of PCR and sequencing errors. A single record per CDR3 protein comes from TCRdb applying MiXCR to the 5' RACE reads. The table lists about 36,000 distinct CDR3 sequences, 6% to 9.5% of them singletons.

The sample consisted of PBMCs, taken at follow-up. This chain joins TRBV19 and TRBJ2-1, with TRBD2 identical over 8 bases. The clonotype originates from a male donor with early-stage non-small cell lung cancer. DNA of the CDR3: TGTGCCAGTAGCCCTATGAGCGGGGGCTACAATGAGCAGTTCTTC. Translation: CASSPMSGGYNEQFF. Full variable domain (remainder filled in from reference TRBV19 and TRBJ2-1): DGGITQSPKYLFRKEGQNVTLSCEQNLNHDAMYWYRQDPGQGLRLIYYSQIVNDFQKGDIAEGYSVSREKKESFPLTVTSAQKNPTAFYLCASSPMSGGYNEQFFGPGTRLTVL.